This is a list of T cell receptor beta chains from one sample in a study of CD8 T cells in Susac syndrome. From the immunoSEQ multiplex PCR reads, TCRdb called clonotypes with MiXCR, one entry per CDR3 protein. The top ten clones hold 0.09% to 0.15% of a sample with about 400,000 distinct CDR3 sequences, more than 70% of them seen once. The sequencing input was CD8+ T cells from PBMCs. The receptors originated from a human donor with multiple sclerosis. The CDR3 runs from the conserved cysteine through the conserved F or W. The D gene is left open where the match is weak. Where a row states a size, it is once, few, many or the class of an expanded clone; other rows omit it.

TGCGCCAGCAGCTTGGAGGACAGGAGCTCCTACGAGCAGTACTTC CASSLEDRSSYEQYF few TRBV5-1 TRBD1 TRBJ2-7
TGTGCCAGCAGTTTAGTGGACGGCTCTAATTCACCCCTCCACTTT CASSLVDGSNSPLHF NA TRBV28 NA TRBJ1-6
TGTGCCTGGAGTCCCGCAGGCGAGCAGTACTTC CAWSPAGEQYF few TRBV30 NA TRBJ2-7
TGTGCCAGCAGTTACTCGAAGGGACTAGCCAAGGACCTTCAGTACTTC CASSYSKGLAKDLQYF NA TRBV6-5 TRBD2 TRBJ2-4
TGTGCCTGGTTGGGACAGCCTTCCTACGAGCAGTACTTC CAWLGQPSYEQYF NA TRBV30 TRBD1 TRBJ2-7
TGCAGCGTACTACTTGGGGAGCGAGACTACGAGCAGTACTTC CSVLLGERDYEQYF NA TRBV29-1 NA TRBJ2-7
TGTGCCAGCAGGCCTGTTGGGGCGGATGGCTACACCTTC CASRPVGADGYTF NA TRBV27 NA TRBJ1-2
TGTGCCAGCAGTTACTCACCGACAGGGGGAATGAACACTGAAGCTTTCTTT CASSYSPTGGMNTEAFF NA TRBV6-2/TRBV6-3 TRBD1 TRBJ1-1
TGTGCCAGCAGTCCTTTAGCGGGGGGGCCCGGGGAGCTGTTTTTT CASSPLAGGPGELFF NA TRBV6-1 TRBD2 TRBJ2-2
TGTGCCAGCAGTCCAGGGGGAATCACTGAAGCTTTCTTT CASSPGGITEAFF few TRBV25-1 TRBD1 TRBJ1-1
TGTGCCATCAGTGAAACGGGACAGGATCGCTATGGCTACACCTTC CAISETGQDRYGYTF NA TRBV10-3 TRBD1 TRBJ1-2
TGTGCCAGCAGCTCCCCCCAGACTAGCGGGATGTCCTACGAGCAGTACTTC CASSSPQTSGMSYEQYF NA TRBV11-2 TRBD2 TRBJ2-7
TGCGCCAGCAGCCAGGGACAACCAGACACTGAAGCTTTCTTT CASSQGQPDTEAFF NA TRBV4-1 NA TRBJ1-1
TGTGCCAGCAGTCCCTGGGGAGACTATAGCAATCAGCCCCAGCATTTT CASSPWGDYSNQPQHF NA TRBV6-2/TRBV6-3 NA TRBJ1-5
TGTGCCAGCAGTTTGGTACAGGACTCCTACGAGCAGTACTTC CASSLVQDSYEQYF few TRBV27 NA TRBJ2-7
TGTGCCAGCAGTGGTGGTGGGTACAATGAGCAGTTCTTC CASSGGGYNEQFF NA TRBV27 NA TRBJ2-1
TGCAGTGCTAGAGAGGGTAGCGGGAGCCTCTCCTACGAGCAGTACTTC CSAREGSGSLSYEQYF NA TRBV20-1 TRBD2 TRBJ2-7
TGTGCCAGCAGTCGGACAGGGGAGGGCAATCAGCCCCAGCATTTT CASSRTGEGNQPQHF few TRBV6-1 TRBD1 TRBJ1-5
TGCGCCAGCAGGGGGGGACTAGCGAGGTCCTACGAGCAGTACTTC CASRGGLARSYEQYF NA TRBV5-1 TRBD2 TRBJ2-7
TGCGCCAGCAGCCCCGAGGGCAGGATGAACACTGAAGCTTTCTTT CASSPEGRMNTEAFF NA TRBV5-1 NA TRBJ1-1
TGTGCCAGCAGTCCGGTAAATACGGCAGAAGAAGCTTTCTTT CASSPVNTAEEAFF few TRBV7-6 NA TRBJ1-1
TGTGCCAGCAGTTGGGGGGTACGCACTGAAGCTTTCTTT CASSWGVRTEAFF NA TRBV27 NA TRBJ1-1
TGTGCCAGCTCGGGGTTGCAAGAGACCCAGTACTTC CASSGLQETQYF few TRBV19 NA TRBJ2-5